A single sample is the source of the 22 T cell receptor beta chains below, sequenced in a study of OX40 agonist ivuxolimab in advanced cancers. The table came from immunoSEQ multiplex PCR; TCRdb's copy has only in-frame clones and leaves some out. The table includes some 47,000 clones, approximately 79% detected once. Sequences were derived from CD4+ or CD8+ T cells sorted from blood, sampled in a trial of the OX40 agonist ivuxolimab. The receptors stem from an adult with an advanced solid tumor such as melanoma, head and neck, liver or kidney cancer.

This chain joins TRBV19 and TRBJ2-5, with 11 nucleotides matching TRBD1. The J call may be incorrect, as the DNA end agrees better with TRBJ2-7. The CDR3 runs 15 residues. Germline-derived CDR1 and CDR2 are LNHDA and SQIVND (reference sequence). The CDR3 coding sequence is TGTGCCAGTAGTAGTGGGACAGGGGGTACCTACGAGCAGTACTTC. Translated: CASSSGTGGTYEQYF.

The chain carries TRBV7-3 and TRBJ1-2; TRBD1 aligns across 8 bases. The CDR3 contains 18 residues. Germline loops: CDR1 SGHTA, CDR2 FQGTGA. V lost 3 bases, J lost 2 bases, and 14 bases stayed unmatched. CDR3 loop: CASSLVAGGQGRNYGYTF. The DNA of the CDR3 is TGTGCCAGCAGCTTGGTTGCGGGCGGACAGGGCCGGAACTATGGCTACACCTTC.

The chain has TRBV5-4 and TRBJ2-7; 7 bases match TRBD2. Germline V lookup: CDR1 SGHNT, CDR2 YYREEE (reference sequence). This CDR3 is built from 14 residues. V lost 1 base and J lost 5; bases outside the gene matches: 6. In nucleotides, the CDR3 is TGTGCCAGCAGCTTGTGGGAGGGCCGCGACGAGCAGTACTTC. Translated: CASSLWEGRDEQYF.

This clone was recorded once. The V call is TRBV9, the J call TRBJ2-2; D is uncertain. V was trimmed by 2 bases and J by 0 bases, leaving 11 bases between them. Germline loops: CDR1 SGDLS, CDR2 YYNGEE. The CDR3 is 16 amino acids. CDR3 in amino acids: CASSVSPLANTGELFF. Here the CDR3 DNA reads TGTGCCAGCAGCGTGAGCCCGCTCGCGAACACCGGGGAGCTGTTTTTT.

The genes are TRBV9 and TRBJ2-1, with 9 bases matching TRBD2. The CDR3 has 15 amino acids. J lost 4 bases, V lost 4 bases, and 6 bases had no gene match. Germline CDR1 and CDR2: SGDLS and YYNGEE. As DNA, the CDR3 is TGTGCCAGCAGCTCCGGAGCGGGAGGATACAATGAGCAGTTCTTC. Protein: CASSSGAGGYNEQFF. The entire variable domain, with the rest obtained from reference TRBV9 and TRBJ2-1, is as follows: DSGVTQTPKHLITATGQRVTLRCSPRSGDLSVYWYQQSLDQGLQFLIQYYNGEERAKGNILERFSAQQFPDLHSELNLSSLELGDSALYFCASSSGAGGYNEQFFGPGTRLTVL.

The rearrangement uses TRBV19 and TRBJ2-2; 14 bases are shared with TRBD2. The CDR3 runs 17 residues. Germline-derived CDR1 and CDR2 are LNHDA and SQIVND (reference sequence). V lost 4 bases to trimming and J lost 7 bases; unmatched junction nucleotides: 8. CDR3 sequence: CASSSSGLAGVGGELFF. CDR3 DNA: TGTGCCAGTAGTAGTTCGGGACTAGCGGGAGTGGGCGGGGAGCTGTTTTTT.

The V gene is TRBV6-1, the J gene TRBJ2-3; 7 positions match TRBD1. The CDR3 is 13 amino acids. Germline lookup yields CDR1 MNHNS and CDR2 SASEGT. The V segment lost 4 bases and the J segment 3 bases; nucleotides outside the gene matches: 1. CDR3 in DNA: TGTGCCAGCAGTGGACAGGGAACAGATACGCAGTATTTT. This sequence encodes CASSGQGTDTQYF.

This chain connects TRBV25-1 to TRBJ1-1; TRBD1 might be the D (5 bases). CDR3 length equals 14 residues. Looked up from germline, CDR1 is MGHDK and CDR2 is SYGVNS. V was clipped by 6 bases and J by 4 bases, with 15 bases between them. CDR3 nucleotide sequence: TGTGCCAGCAGCGCCCCGGGACTGACCACTGAAGCTTTCTTT. This codes for CASSAPGLTTEAFF.

The table lists this clone with a count of one. V usage is TRBV15 and J usage is TRBJ2-1; 9 nucleotides agree with TRBD1. The CDR3 loop spans 14 amino acids. The J segment lost 4 bases and the V segment lost 6 bases, leaving 4 bases of the junction unmatched. Germline V gene lookup returns CDR1 LNHNV and CDR2 YYDKDF (reference sequence). The CDR3 sequence: CATSPGQGYNEQFF. The CDR3 DNA sequence: TGTGCCACCAGTCCGGGACAGGGTTACAATGAGCAGTTCTTC.

The rearrangement joins TRBV7-2 to TRBJ2-2; maybe TRBD2 (6 bases). Trimming took off 6 bases at V and 6 bases at J, with 14 bases between the two ends. Germline V gives CDR1 SGHTA, CDR2 FQGNSA. This CDR3 has 14 residues. CDR3 coding DNA: TGTGCCAGCAGGCCCGGGAGTTCCGCCGGGGAGCTGTTTTTT. Amino acids: CASRPGSSAGELFF.

The chain has TRBV28 and TRBJ1-1; no firm D call. The CDR3 has 14 residues. V shed 5 bases and J shed 4 bases, with 14 bases lying between them. Germline V gene sequence: CDR1 MDHEN, CDR2 SYDVKM. In DNA, the CDR3 is TGTGCCAGCAGTCTCCCGGACGGTTCCACTGAAGCTTTCTTT. Residues: CASSLPDGSTEAFF.

This clone was seen once. V and J are TRBV7-2 and TRBJ1-3, with D perhaps matching TRBD1 (5 bases). Germline CDR1 SGHTA, CDR2 FQGNSA. Trimming took 0 bases from V and 4 from J, leaving 7 bases between them. The CDR3 is 14 residues long. CDR3 in DNA: TGTGCCAGCAGCTTAGCGCAGGGAGGAAACACCATATATTTT. It yields the protein CASSLAQGGNTIYF. The variable domain in full, with the rest retrieved from reference TRBV7-2 and TRBJ1-3, is GAGVSQSPSNKVTEKGKDVELRCDPISGHTALYWYRQSLGQGLEFLIYFQGNSAPDKSGLPSDRFSAERTGGSVSTLTIQRTQQEDSAVYLCASSLAQGGNTIYFGEGSWLTVV.

This clone was recorded once. The V gene is TRBV7-2, the J gene TRBJ1-3; D is perhaps TRBD1 (5 bases). The V gene's germline CDR1 is SGHTA and CDR2 FQGNSA. V was pared by 1 base and J by 0 bases, with 10 bases between. The CDR3 extends over 16 amino acids. CDR3 sequence reads: CASSLVAGSSGNTIYF. Written as DNA, the CDR3 is TGTGCCAGCAGCTTAGTGGCAGGGAGCTCTGGAAACACCATATATTTT.

This clone appeared once. V usage is TRBV4-2 and J usage is TRBJ1-2; D might be TRBD1 (5 bases). Germline CDR1 and CDR2: LGHNA and YNFKEQ. Trimming took off 0 bases at V and 7 bases at J, with 15 bases between the two ends. This CDR3 contains 15 residues. In nucleotides, the CDR3 is TGTGCCAGCAGCCAAGATGTTAGCAGGGCCCTTGGCTACACCTTC. Amino acid sequence: CASSQDVSRALGYTF.

V gene TRBV7-9 combines with J gene TRBJ1-1; D not certain. Trimming took 1 base from V and 1 from J, leaving 1 base between them. The CDR3 runs to 12 residues. CDR1 is SEHNR, CDR2 FQNEAQ, per germline (reference sequence). The CDR3 spells CASSLENTEAFF. The CDR3 bases are TGTGCCAGCAGCTTAGAGAACACTGAAGCTTTCTTT.

CDR3 nucleotides: TGTGCCAGCAGCTTGGGATATGTGTCTGGGAATCAGTTCTTC. Protein: CASSLGYVSGNQFF. The chain recombines TRBV5-8 with TRBJ2-1; D gene unclear. V lost 0 bases and J lost 13, with 17 bases in between. The CDR3 has 14 amino acids. Per germline, CDR1 SGHTS and CDR2 YDEGEE.

This clone was observed a single time. The rearrangement links TRBV19 to TRBJ2-1, with 7 bases fitting TRBD2. Trimming removed 5 bases from V and 4 bases from J; junction bases left unmatched: 11. The CDR3 extends over 16 amino acids. In germline, CDR1 is LNHDA, CDR2 SQIVND (reference sequence). DNA of the CDR3: TGTGCCAGTAGTCAAACCCTAGCGGTAGGTTACAATGAGCAGTTCTTC. It yields the protein CASSQTLAVGYNEQFF.

J is TRBJ1-1 and V is TRBV7-9; possible D gene TRBD1, 5 bases. V dropped 1 base and J dropped 1 base, with 10 bases sitting between them. This CDR3 is built from 15 residues. The V gene's germline CDR1 is SEHNR and CDR2 FQNEAQ (reference sequence). The CDR3 DNA sequence: TGTGCCAGCAGCTTAGGGGGGTCTACGAACACTGAAGCTTTCTTT. Its translation is CASSLGGSTNTEAFF.

The chain employs TRBV9 and TRBJ2-1; possibly TRBD2 for D (6 bases). Trimming took off 2 bases at V and 0 bases at J, with 12 bases between the two ends. From germline, CDR1 is SGDLS and CDR2 YYNGEE. The CDR3 extends over 16 amino acids. This CDR3 reads CASSVVAANSYNEQFF. The CDR3 nucleotides read TGTGCCAGCAGCGTGGTAGCGGCAAACTCCTACAATGAGCAGTTCTTC.

The chain recombines TRBV7-9 with TRBJ1-1; D is undetermined. V was shortened by 4 bases and J by 7 bases, with 13 bases between the two germline ends. The CDR3 is 13 amino acids. Germline V gives CDR1 SEHNR, CDR2 FQNEAQ (reference sequence). The CDR3 DNA reads as TGTGCCAGCAGCTCCCCTTCAGAGATTGAAGCTTTCTTT. Its protein product is CASSSPSEIEAFF. The full variable domain, in which reference TRBV7-9 and TRBJ1-1 provide the parts outside the CDR3, is DTGVSQNPRHKITKRGQNVTFRCDPISEHNRLYWYRQTLGQGPEFLTYFQNEAQLEKSRLLSDRFSAERPKGSFSTLEIQRTEQGDSAMYLCASSSPSEIEAFFGQGTRLTVV.

This chain joins TRBV6-6 and TRBJ1-1, with no clear D. Germline CDR1 is MNHNY and CDR2 is SVGAGI (reference sequence). The CDR3 totals 13 residues. V gave up 1 base and J gave up 4 bases, with 7 bases separating them. The CDR3 region has the DNA TGTGCCAGCAGTTACTTCGAAGGCACTGAAGCTTTCTTT. This encodes CASSYFEGTEAFF.

The V and J genes are TRBV18 and TRBJ2-7; D is ambiguous. V was clipped by 3 bases and J by 2 bases, with 11 bases between them. This CDR3 comprises 14 residues. Per the germline V gene, CDR1 is KGHSH and CDR2 is LQKENI. The CDR3 spells CASSPDATAYEQYF. CDR3 nucleotides: TGTGCCAGCTCACCCGACGCAACGGCCTACGAGCAGTACTTC.